The source of this T cell receptor beta chain is a study of cytomegalovirus exposure and HLA in healthy donors. Study observations and caveats: In a later analysis, CMV-associated beta chains were mostly HLA-associated, it appeared. HLA allele associations emerged for roughly 17,000 TCR beta sequences in a later analysis, at 0.05 false discovery rate.

This PCR relied on a set of 60 Vbeta primers and 13 Jbeta primers. Here immunoSEQ multiplex PCR was the method, and the copy in TCRdb shows in-frame clones only, minus some. This table holds some 160,000 clones, 75% to 90% found once. Donors counted as nominally healthy when sampled, yet unrecorded immune exposures were likely. The CDR3 has 13 amino acids. With 0 bases removed from V and 4 bases from J, the gap between germline ends came to 6 bases. Per the germline V gene, CDR1 is KGHSH and CDR2 is LQKENI. Concerning this clone: Its specificity is unknown.

The genes are TRBV18 and TRBJ1-2; D not certain. Sequencing used PBMCs. The TCR originated in a young woman in good health and CMV-seronegative. The CDR3 region is CASSPPSIYGYTF. The CDR3 DNA is TGTGCCAGCTCACCACCGAGTATCTATGGCTACACCTTC.